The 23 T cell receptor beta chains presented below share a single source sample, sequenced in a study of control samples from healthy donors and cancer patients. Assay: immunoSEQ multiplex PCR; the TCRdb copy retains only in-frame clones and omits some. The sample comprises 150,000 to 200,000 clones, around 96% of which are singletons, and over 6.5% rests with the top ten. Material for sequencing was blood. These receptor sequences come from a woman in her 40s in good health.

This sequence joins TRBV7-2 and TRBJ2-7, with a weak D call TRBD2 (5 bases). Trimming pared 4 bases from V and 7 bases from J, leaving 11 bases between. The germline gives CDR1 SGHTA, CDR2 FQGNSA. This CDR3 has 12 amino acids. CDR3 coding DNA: TGTGCCAGCAGCTCCGGGTCGGGGGAGCAGTACTTC. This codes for CASSSGSGEQYF. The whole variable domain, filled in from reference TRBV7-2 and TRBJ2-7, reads GAGVSQSPSNKVTEKGKDVELRCDPISGHTALYWYRQSLGQGLEFLIYFQGNSAPDKSGLPSDRFSAERTGGSVSTLTIQRTQQEDSAVYLCASSSGSGEQYFGPGTRLTVT.

This CDR3 is CASSHPSGTGFSGELFF. CDR3 in DNA: TGTGCCAGCAGCCACCCCTCGGGGACAGGGTTCTCCGGGGAGCTGTTTTTT. This sequence joins TRBV4-2 and TRBJ2-2; TRBD1 agrees at 9 bases. Germline V gene lookup returns CDR1 LGHNA and CDR2 YNFKEQ. Trimming removed 3 bases from V and 6 bases from J; junction bases left unmatched: 11. The CDR3 has 17 amino acids.

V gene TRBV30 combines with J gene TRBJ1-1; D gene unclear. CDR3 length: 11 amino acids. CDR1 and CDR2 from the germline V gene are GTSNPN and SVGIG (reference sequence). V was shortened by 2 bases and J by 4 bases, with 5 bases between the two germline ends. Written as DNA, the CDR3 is TGTGCCTGGAGTTTCCGCACTGAAGCTTTCTTT. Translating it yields CAWSFRTEAFF.

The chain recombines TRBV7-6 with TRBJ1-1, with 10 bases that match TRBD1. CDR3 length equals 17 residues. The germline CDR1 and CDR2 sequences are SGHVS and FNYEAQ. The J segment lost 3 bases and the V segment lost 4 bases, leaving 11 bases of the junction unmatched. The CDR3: CASSSPRDRGSDTEAFF. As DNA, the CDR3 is TGTGCCAGCAGCTCCCCCCGGGACAGGGGTTCAGACACTGAAGCTTTCTTT.

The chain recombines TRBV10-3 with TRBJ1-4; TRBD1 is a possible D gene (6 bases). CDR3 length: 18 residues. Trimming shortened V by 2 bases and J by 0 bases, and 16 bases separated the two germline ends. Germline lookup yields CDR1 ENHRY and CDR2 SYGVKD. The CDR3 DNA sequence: TGTGCCATCAGTGAGACCCGGACAGCTCTTGCAACTAATGAAAAACTGTTTTTT. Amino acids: CAISETRTALATNEKLFF.

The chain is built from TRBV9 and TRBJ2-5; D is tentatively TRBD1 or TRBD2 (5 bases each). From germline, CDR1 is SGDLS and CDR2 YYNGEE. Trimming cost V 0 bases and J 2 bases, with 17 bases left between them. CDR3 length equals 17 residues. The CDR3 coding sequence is TGTGCCAGCAGCGTAGGAGGGTCGGGGCCGACTCAAGAGACCCAGTACTTC. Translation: CASSVGGSGPTQETQYF. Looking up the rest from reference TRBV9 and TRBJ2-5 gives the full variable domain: DSGVTQTPKHLITATGQRVTLRCSPRSGDLSVYWYQQSLDQGLQFLIQYYNGEERAKGNILERFSAQQFPDLHSELNLSSLELGDSALYFCASSVGGSGPTQETQYFGPGTRLLVL.

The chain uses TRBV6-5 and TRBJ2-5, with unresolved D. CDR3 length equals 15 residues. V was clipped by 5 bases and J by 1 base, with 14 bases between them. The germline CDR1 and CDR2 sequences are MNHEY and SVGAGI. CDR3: CASSHNLGRQETQYF. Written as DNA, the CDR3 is TGTGCCAGCAGTCACAACCTAGGGCGCCAAGAGACCCAGTACTTC.

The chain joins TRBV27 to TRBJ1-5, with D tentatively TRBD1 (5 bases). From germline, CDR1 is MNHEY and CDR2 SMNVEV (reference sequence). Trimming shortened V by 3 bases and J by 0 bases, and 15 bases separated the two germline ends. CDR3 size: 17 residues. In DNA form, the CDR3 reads TGTGCCAGCAGTTTCTCGGGGCGCAGGAATAGCAATCAGCCCCAGCATTTT. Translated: CASSFSGRRNSNQPQHF.

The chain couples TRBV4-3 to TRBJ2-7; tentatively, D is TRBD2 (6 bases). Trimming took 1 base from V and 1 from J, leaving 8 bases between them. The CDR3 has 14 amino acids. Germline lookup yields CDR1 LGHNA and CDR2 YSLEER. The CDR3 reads CASSQGLGSYEQYF. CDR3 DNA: TGCGCCAGCAGCCAAGGACTAGGGTCCTACGAGCAGTACTTC.

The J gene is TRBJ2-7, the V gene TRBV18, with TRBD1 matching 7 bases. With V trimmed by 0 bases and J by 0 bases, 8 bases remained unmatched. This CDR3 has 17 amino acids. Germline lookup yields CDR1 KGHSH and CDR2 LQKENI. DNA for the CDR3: TGTGCCAGCTCACCACCCACCGGGACAGCTCACTCCTACGAGCAGTACTTC. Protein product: CASSPPTGTAHSYEQYF.

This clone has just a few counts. Here the CDR3 DNA reads TGCGCCAGCAGCTTGGAATTGGGGAGAGAGCAGTACTTC. As protein: CASSLELGREQYF. The rearrangement joins TRBV5-1 to TRBJ2-7; D may be TRBD2 (5 bases). V was pared by 0 bases and J by 7 bases, with 11 bases between. Germline V CDR1 and CDR2: SGHRS, YFSETQ. There are 13 residues in the CDR3.

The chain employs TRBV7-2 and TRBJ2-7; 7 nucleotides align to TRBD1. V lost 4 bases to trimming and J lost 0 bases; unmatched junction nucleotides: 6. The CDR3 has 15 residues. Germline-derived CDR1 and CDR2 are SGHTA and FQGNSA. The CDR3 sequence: CASSSGGPYSYEQYF. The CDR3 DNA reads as TGTGCCAGCAGCTCAGGGGGACCCTACTCCTACGAGCAGTACTTC.

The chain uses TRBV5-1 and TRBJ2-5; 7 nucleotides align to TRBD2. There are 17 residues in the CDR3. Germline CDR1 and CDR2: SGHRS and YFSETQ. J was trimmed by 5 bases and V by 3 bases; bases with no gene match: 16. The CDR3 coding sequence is TGCGCCAGCAGCTGGGGCGGCCGGGCGGGAGTCGGCGAGACCCAGTACTTC. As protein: CASSWGGRAGVGETQYF.

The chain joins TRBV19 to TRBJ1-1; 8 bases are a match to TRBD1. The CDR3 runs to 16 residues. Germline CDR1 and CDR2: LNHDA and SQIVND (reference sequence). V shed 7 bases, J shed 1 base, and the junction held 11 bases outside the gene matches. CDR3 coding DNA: TGTGCCAGTACCCTGGCGGACAGGGTTGCGAACACTGAAGCTTTCTTT. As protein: CASTLADRVANTEAFF.

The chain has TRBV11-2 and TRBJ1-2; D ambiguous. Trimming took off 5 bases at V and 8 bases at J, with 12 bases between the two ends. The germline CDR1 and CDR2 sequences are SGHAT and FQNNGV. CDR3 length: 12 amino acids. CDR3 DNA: TGTGCCAGCAGCCATTTTTTGAGGGGCTACACCTTC. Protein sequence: CASSHFLRGYTF.

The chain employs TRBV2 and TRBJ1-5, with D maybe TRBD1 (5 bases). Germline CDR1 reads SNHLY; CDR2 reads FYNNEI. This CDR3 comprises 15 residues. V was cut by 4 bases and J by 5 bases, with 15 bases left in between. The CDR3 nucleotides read TGTGCCAGCAGTGGCCGGGGCATTGTCGATCAGCCCCAGCATTTT. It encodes CASSGRGIVDQPQHF.

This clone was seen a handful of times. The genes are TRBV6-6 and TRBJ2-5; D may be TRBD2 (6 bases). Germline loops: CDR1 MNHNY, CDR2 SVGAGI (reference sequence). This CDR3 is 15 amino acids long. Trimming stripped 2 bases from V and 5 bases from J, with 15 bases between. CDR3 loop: CASSYGSEGRETQYF. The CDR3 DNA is TGTGCCAGCAGTTACGGGTCCGAGGGGAGGGAGACCCAGTACTTC.

For the CDR3, the DNA is TGTGCCAGCAGTTACTCAGGGTACTCCTATAATTCACCCCTCCACTTT. Protein sequence: CASSYSGYSYNSPLHF. The rearrangement links TRBV6-6 to TRBJ1-6; unclear D gene. The CDR3 runs to 16 residues. V was clipped by 0 bases and J by 0 bases, with 6 bases between them. Germline V gene lookup returns CDR1 MNHNY and CDR2 SVGAGI (reference sequence).

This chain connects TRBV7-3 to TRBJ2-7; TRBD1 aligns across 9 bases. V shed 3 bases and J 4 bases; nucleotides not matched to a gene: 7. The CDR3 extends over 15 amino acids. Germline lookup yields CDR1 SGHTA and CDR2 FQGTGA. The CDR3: CASSFAGQGLYEQYF. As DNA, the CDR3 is TGTGCCAGCAGCTTTGCCGGACAGGGGTTATACGAGCAGTACTTC.

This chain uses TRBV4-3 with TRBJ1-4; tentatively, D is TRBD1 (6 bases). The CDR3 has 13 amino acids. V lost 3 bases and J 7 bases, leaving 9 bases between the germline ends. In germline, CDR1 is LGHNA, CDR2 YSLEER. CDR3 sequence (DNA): TGCGCCAGCAGCCATGCCAGGGGTGAAAAACTGTTTTTT. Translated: CASSHARGEKLFF.

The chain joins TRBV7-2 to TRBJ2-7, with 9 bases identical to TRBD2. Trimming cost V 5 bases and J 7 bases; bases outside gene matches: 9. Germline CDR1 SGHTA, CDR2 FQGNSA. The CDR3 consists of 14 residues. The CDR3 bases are TGTGCCAGCAGCCGCGCCGGGACTAGCCGTGAGCAGTACTTC. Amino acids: CASSRAGTSREQYF.

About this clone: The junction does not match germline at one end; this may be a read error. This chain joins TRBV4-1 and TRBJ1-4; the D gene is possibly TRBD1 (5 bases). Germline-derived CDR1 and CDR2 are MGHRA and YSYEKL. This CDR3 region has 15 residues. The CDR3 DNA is TGCCCCAGCAGCCAAGATCGCGGGGCCCGGCAAACACTGTTTTTT. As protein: CPSSQDRGARQTLFF.

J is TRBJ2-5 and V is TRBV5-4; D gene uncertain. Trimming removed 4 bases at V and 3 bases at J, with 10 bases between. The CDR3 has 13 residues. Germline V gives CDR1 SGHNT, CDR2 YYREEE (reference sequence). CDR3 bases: TGTGCCAGCAGCCCAGAGTGGGAAGAGACCCAGTACTTC. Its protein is CASSPEWEETQYF.